This T cell receptor (beta chain) stems from a study of cytomegalovirus exposure and HLA in healthy donors. Study findings and constraints: Specific recognition of CMV antigens was confirmed in vitro for a few chains (all CMV-associated). Later analysis suggested links between common viral pathogens and several top significant clusters. Segments of the TCR beta V type were, in most cases, productive about 90% or about 30% of the time in an earlier analysis. TCR beta chain V- and J-gene trimming was linked, in a later analysis, to a missense variant in DCLRE1C.

Comment on this clone: Its antigen is not identified.

After removal of 6 bases from V and 3 bases from J, the junction contained 5 bases not matched to a gene. The V gene's germline CDR1 is MNHEY and CDR2 SVGAGI. The CDR3 contains 14 residues. Use of 60 Vbeta and 13 Jbeta primers characterized the PCR. This table comes from immunoSEQ multiplex PCR, and its TCRdb copy is limited to in-frame clones, with some not included. The data hold around 98,000 clones, with less than 70% observed a single time. Material: PBMCs. This TCR was recovered from a female donor in good health and CMV-seronegative. The V and J genes are TRBV6-5 and TRBJ1-2; 9 positions match TRBD1. CDR3 loop: CASRPGTGHYGYTF. CDR3 DNA sequence: TGTGCCAGCAGACCAGGGACAGGGCACTATGGCTACACCTTC.